This is a list of T cell receptor beta chains from one sample in a study of blood T cell repertoires in COVID-19. The data were produced by immunoSEQ multiplex PCR, yet TCRdb's version contains in-frame clones alone and is incomplete. The sample comprises roughly 210,000 clones, about 88% of which are singletons, and around 1.6% rests with the top ten. Sequencing used peripheral blood. The receptors derive from a man aged 70-80 years with acute or convalescent COVID-19. Both conserved end residues are part of each CDR3.

V gene | CDR3 protein
TRBV11-2 | CASSFTGWNSYNSPLHF
TRBV7-2 | CASRRQGGLAGVYYEQYF
TRBV6-5 | CAVTRTGLEKLFF
TRBV18 | CASSPGVNSPLHF
TRBV5-5 | CASSLDSFNEKLFF
TRBV5-1 | CASSPLGSVDSPLHF
TRBV7-3 | CASSLAQYNEQFF
TRBV5-4 | CASSLESGIQYF
TRBV27 | CASSLTTSGRALAKNIQYF
TRBV6-5 | CASSPRGGELFF
TRBV10-3 | CAISAGQGGSPLHF
TRBV6-5 | CASSYSMGTGGTIYF
TRBV5-6 | CASSSRDRGSGEQYF
TRBV5-5 | CASSWMDRDYYGYTF
TRBV4-1 | CASSQDYNRHYEQYF
TRBV6-6 | CASSGQVGNQPQHF